The 2 T cell receptor beta chains below come from one sample, sequenced in a study of human T cells and chemical hapten exposure (dated by TCRdb to the early 2020s). The method was RACE. Instrument used: NextSeq 500. The raw public reads went through TCRdb reprocessing: fastp at Q25, MiXCR clone calling, in-frame beta chains kept. Entries are consolidated by CDR3 protein sequence, retaining the most common genes and DNA. The sample yields around 57,000 distinct CDR3 sequences; about 11% were counted once. The top ten hold roughly 1.8% of the sample. The time point label here, explained by the study, means: patch test 1, 2 weeks after DPC sensitization. The treatment or condition label corresponds to: therapeutic diphenylcyclopropenone sensitization with weekly scalp DPC. Total RNA was isolated from unfractionated whole blood collected in Tempus Blood RNA tubes. The specimen was whole blood, collected in connection with sensitization to the hapten diphenylcyclopropenone (DPC). These receptors were collected from a woman in her thirties or forties with alopecia areata. Some clones in this sample may be carry-over from other donors' samples.

This clonotype was detected many times. The chain is built from TRBV12-5 and TRBJ2-1; maybe TRBD2 (5 bases). The CDR3 has 13 residues. The V and J ends lost 3 bases and 9 bases respectively, with 12 bases between them. Germline CDR1 LGHNT, CDR2 FRNRAP. In nucleotides, the CDR3 is TGTGCTAGTGGTTTACTAAGCGGAGGTGAGCAGTTCTTC. Protein product: CASGLLSGGEQFF.

Ten or more counts support this clonotype. The chain has TRBV27 and TRBJ2-7; D might be TRBD2 (6 bases). The CDR3 consists of 14 residues. Germline V CDR1 and CDR2: MNHEY, SMNVEV (reference sequence). V lost 3 bases to trimming and J lost 5 bases, with 14 bases between them. The CDR3 loop is CASSFGGFADEQYF. CDR3 nucleotides: TGTGCCAGCAGTTTCGGAGGGTTCGCAGACGAGCAGTACTTC.